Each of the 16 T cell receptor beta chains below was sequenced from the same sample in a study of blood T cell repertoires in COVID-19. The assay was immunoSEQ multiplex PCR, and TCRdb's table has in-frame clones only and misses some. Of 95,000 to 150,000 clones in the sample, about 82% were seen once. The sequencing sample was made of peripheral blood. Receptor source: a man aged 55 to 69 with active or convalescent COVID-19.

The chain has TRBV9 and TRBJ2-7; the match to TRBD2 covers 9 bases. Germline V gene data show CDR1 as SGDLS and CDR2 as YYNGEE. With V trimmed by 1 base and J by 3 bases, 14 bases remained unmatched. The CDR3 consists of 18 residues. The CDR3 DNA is TGTGCCAGCAGCGTAAACCGGGACAGCGCTAGCGGGGTCTACGAGCAGTACTTC. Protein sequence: CASSVNRDSASGVYEQYF.

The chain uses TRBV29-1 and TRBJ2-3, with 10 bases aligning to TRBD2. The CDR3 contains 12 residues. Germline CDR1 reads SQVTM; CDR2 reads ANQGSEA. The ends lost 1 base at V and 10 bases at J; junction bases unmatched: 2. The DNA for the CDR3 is TGCAGCGTTGAAGCTAGCGGGGGAGCGCAGTATTTT. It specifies CSVEASGGAQYF.

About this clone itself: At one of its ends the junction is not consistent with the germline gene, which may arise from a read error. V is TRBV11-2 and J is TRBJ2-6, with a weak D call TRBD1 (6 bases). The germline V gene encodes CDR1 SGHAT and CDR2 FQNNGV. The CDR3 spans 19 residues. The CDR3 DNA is TGTGCCAGCAGATTAGGGATGGGGGCATCGGTGACTGGGGCCAACGTCCTGACTTTC. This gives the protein CASRLGMGASVTGANVLTF.

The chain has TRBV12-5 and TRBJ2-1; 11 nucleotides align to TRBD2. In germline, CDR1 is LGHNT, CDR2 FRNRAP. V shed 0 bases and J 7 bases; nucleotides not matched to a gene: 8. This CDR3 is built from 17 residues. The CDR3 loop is CASGLVGGASGRNEQFF. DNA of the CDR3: TGTGCTAGTGGTTTGGTGGGGGGGGCTAGCGGGAGGAATGAGCAGTTCTTC.

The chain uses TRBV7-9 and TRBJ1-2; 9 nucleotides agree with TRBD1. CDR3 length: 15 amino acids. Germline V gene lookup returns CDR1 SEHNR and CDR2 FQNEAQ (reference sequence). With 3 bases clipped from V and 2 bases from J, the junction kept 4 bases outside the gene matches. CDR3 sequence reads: CASSFETGGNYGYTF. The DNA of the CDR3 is TGTGCCAGCAGCTTCGAGACAGGGGGAAACTATGGCTACACCTTC.

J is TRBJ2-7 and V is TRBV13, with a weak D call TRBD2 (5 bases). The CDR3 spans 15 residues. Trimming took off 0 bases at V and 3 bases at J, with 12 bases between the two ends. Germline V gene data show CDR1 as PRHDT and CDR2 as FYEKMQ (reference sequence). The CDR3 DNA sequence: TGTGCCAGCAGCTTAGGAGCGGTGGGGAGCTACGAGCAGTACTTC. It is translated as CASSLGAVGSYEQYF.

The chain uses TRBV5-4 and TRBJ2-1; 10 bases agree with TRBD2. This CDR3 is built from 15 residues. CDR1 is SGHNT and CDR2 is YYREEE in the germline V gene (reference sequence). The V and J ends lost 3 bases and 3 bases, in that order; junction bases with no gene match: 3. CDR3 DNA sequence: TGTGCCAGCAGCTCCCTAGCGGGAGACTACAATGAGCAGTTCTTC. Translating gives CASSSLAGDYNEQFF.

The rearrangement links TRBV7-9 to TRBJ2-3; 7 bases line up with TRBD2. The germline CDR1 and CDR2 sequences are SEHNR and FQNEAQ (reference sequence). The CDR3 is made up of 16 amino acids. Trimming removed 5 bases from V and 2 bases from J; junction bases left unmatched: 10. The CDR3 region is CASSPGVREYTDTQYF. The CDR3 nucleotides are TGTGCCAGCAGCCCAGGCGTGCGGGAGTACACAGATACGCAGTATTTT.

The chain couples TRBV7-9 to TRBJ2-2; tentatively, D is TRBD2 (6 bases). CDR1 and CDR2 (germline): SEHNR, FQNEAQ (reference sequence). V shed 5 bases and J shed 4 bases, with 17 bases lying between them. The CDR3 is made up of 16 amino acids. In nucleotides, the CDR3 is TGTGCCAGCAGCCCTCAAGGTGGAGGGGTCACCGGGGAGCTGTTTTTT. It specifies CASSPQGGGVTGELFF.

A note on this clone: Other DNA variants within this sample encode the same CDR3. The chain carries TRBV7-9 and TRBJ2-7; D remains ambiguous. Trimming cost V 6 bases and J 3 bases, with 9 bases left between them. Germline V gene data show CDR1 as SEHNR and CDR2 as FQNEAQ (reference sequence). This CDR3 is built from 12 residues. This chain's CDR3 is CASSRSSYEQYF. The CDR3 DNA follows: TGTGCCAGCAGTAGGAGTAGCTACGAGCAGTACTTC.

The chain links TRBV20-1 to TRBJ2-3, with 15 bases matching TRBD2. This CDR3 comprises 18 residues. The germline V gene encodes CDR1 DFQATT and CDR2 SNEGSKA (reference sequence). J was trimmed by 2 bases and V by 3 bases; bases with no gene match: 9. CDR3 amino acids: CSASDPGLAGGTTDTQYF. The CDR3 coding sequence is TGCAGTGCTAGTGATCCGGGACTAGCGGGAGGTACCACAGATACGCAGTATTTT.

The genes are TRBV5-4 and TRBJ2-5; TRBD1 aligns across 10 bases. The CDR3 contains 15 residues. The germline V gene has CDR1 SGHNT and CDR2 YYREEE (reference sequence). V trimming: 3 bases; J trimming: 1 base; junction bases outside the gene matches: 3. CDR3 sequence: CASSSRTGGQETQYF. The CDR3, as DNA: TGTGCCAGCAGCTCCAGGACAGGGGGCCAAGAGACCCAGTACTTC. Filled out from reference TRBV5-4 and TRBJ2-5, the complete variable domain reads ETGVTQSPTHLIKTRGQQVTLRCSSQSGHNTVSWYQQALGQGPQFIFQYYREEENGRGNFPPRFSGLQFPNYSSELNVNALELDDSALYLCASSSRTGGQETQYFGPGTRLLVL.

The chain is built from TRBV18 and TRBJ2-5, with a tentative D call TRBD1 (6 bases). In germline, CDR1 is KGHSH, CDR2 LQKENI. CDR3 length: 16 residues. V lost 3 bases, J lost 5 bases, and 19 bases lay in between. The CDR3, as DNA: TGTGCCAGCTCACCCGCCGCAAAACAGGGCTCCGAGACCCAGTACTTC. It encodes CASSPAAKQGSETQYF.

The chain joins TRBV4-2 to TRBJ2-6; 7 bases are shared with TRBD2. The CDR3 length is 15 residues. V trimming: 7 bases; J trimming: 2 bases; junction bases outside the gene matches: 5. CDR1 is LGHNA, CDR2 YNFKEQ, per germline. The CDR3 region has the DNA TGTGCCAGCAATGGGGCGGGAGCTGGGGCCAACGTCCTGACTTTC. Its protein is CASNGAGAGANVLTF.

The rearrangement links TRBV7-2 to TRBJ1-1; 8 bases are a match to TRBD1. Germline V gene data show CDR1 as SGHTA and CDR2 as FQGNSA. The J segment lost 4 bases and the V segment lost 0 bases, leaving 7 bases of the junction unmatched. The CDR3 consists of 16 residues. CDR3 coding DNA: TGTGCCAGCAGCTTAGCCCCACAGGGGGTAGGCACTGAAGCTTTCTTT. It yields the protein CASSLAPQGVGTEAFF.

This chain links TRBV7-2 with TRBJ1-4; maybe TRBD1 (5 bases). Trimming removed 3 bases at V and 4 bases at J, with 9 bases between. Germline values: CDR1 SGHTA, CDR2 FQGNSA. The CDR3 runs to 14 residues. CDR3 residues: CASSFTGGNEKLFF. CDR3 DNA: TGTGCCAGCAGCTTCACGGGGGGTAATGAAAAACTGTTTTTT.